This TCR beta chain originates from a study of immune heterogeneity within non-small cell lung tumors (dated by TCRdb to between 2017 and 2018). For context, the study as a whole: Histology comprised a handful of squamous cell carcinomas, nine to ten non-squamous carcinomas and 1 tumor not otherwise specified. To examine intratumoral immune heterogeneity, the study used whole-exome sequencing, RNA-seq and TCR beta repertoire sequencing on multiple spatially distinct regions of each NSCLC tumor. TCR repertoire analysis included 57 tumor loci from about 15 patients, whereas transcriptome data included only about 45 loci from 12 patients. For mutant peptides 8 to 11 amino acids long, netMHCpan-3.0 predicted neoantigen binding to the HLA alleles of each patient. What the research found in general, with its limitations: High-frequency TCR beta clonotypes were largely distinct between individual patients. Within a patient, identical dominant CDR3B clonotypes were found to recur across loci, yet unique high-frequency clones were also harbored in different tumor locations. A statistically significant but moderate positive correlation (R roughly 0.3) was observed between local T-cell repertoire clonality and local tumor mutational burden.

This clonotype was observed at least ten times. Its antigen specificity is not known. Base qualities are not at hand, and no much larger clone is one base apart. Genomic DNA was extracted from bulk tumor tissue and used as the TCR template, and approximately 600 ng gDNA was amplified per sample. During surgery, multiple biopsies were taken from each primary tumor and placed as far apart as possible within the tumor mass. Patients in the study cohort, which was described as untreated, were newly diagnosed NSCLC cases going through curative surgery. The donors were approximately 14 patients with newly diagnosed non-small cell lung cancer who were having surgery with curative intent. A couple of independent pathologists examined the resected tumor masses. Only high-quality DNA and RNA samples were carried forward to sequencing. The TCR beta CDR3 region was amplified with a multiplex PCR system whose first round of approximately 10 cycles used 32 V-gene forward primers and 13 J-gene reverse primers. The first PCR round was done with a QIAGEN Multiplex PCR Kit, and the primer sequences were filed in Chinese patent CN105087789A. Illumina universal primers were attached in a second round of PCR run with the Phusion High-Fidelity PCR Kit. Sequencing of the TCR libraries was done on the Illumina HiSeq X Ten platform in paired-end mode with a 151 bp read length. As for the authors' bioinformatics: Reads without multiplex PCR primers were removed using Cutadapt, read pairs were merged using PEAR, and CDR3 regions were called using MiXCR with default settings. Repertoire diversity was assessed by Shannon entropy, and clonality was calculated as one minus the Shannon entropy divided by the ln of the count of productive unique sequences. A clonotype counted as a dominant or high-frequency T-cell clone when its frequency was 0.5% or higher. TCRdb trimmed the raw reads at Q25, called clones with MiXCR and kept productive beta chains. Under each unique CDR3 protein, matching rows form one entry showing the most common genes and DNA. Here the V and J calls rest on TCRdb's processing, not on the authors' analysis. A total of about 20,000 distinct CDR3 sequences appear in this sample, 25% to 30% of them only once. Roughly 3.5% of the sample belongs to the ten largest clones.

The germline ends are 15 bases apart after V is trimmed by 0 bases and J by 9 bases. The CDR3 measures 14 amino acids from cysteine to phenylalanine. Left in the record is the CDR3 DNA by itself, 42 bases read in frame from the first base. CDR1 and CDR2 are read off the germline V gene as SGDLS and YYNGEE. The chain employs TRBV9 and TRBJ1-2, and TRBD1 may be the D gene, going by 5 matching bases. The sequenced sample was lung tumor tissue. The receptor comes from a man aged 40-49 years with non-small cell lung cancer. The nucleotide sequence is TGTGCCAGCAGCGTAGCTCGGCGGGGCGGGAGCTACACCTTC. It is translated as CASSVARRGGSYTF.